This TCR beta chain was identified during a study of blood T cells in healthy people across ages. Points from the study as a whole: The fall in TCR beta diversity per million T cells was roughly linear with age.

Isolation yielded PBMCs, at least 6.5 million per sample, in every case. A J-beta primer mix and a sample-barcoded 5' primer were used in a second PCR of about 7 to 12 cycles. Every single cDNA molecule received a tag from a template-switch adaptor with 12 random nucleotides. TCRdb reprocessed the 5' RACE reads via MiXCR and lists one record per CDR3 protein. This sample carries 1.5 million to 2 million distinct CDR3 sequences, roughly 27% of them seen once, and the ten largest clones take less than 9.5%. A few counts support this clonotype. Its target is not known. The CDR3 spans 16 residues. V lost 8 bases and J lost 4; bases outside the gene matches: 15. The V gene's germline CDR1 is MDHEN and CDR2 SYDVKM.

The clonotype comes from a woman aged 25 to 45 in good health. Input material: blood. This chain uses TRBV28 with TRBJ2-5, with 8 bases identical to TRBD2. The CDR3 sequence is CASGRGTSGGSETQYF. The CDR3 DNA reads TGTGCCAGCGGCCGGGGCACGAGCGGGGGATCAGAGACCCAGTACTTC.